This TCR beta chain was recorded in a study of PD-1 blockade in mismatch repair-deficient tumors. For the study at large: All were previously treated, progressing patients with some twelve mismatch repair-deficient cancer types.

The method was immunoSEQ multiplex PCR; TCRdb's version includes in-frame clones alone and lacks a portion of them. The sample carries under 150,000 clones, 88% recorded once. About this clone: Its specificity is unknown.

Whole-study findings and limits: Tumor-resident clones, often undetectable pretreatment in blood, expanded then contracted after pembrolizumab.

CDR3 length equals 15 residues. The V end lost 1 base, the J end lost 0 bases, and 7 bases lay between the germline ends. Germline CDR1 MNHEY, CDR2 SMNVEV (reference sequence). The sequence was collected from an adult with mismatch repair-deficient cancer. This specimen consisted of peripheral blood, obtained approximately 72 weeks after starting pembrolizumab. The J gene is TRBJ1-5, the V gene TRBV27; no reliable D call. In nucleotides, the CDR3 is TGTGCCAGCAGTTTATGGGGAGGTAGCAATCAGCCCCAGCATTTT. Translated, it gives CASSLWGGSNQPQHF.